This entry features one TCR beta chain sequence. In this sample, this clonotype turned up a few times. No antigen is known for it. Nothing much larger sits one base from this clone, and base qualities are not available. For repertoire sequencing, the TCR beta CDR3 regions were amplified from RNA transcripts. The first round of RT-PCR was done with HTBI primers and the Qiagen OneStep RT-PCR kit, and was followed by a second round of multiplex PCR, then size selection and purification. Sequencing of the libraries was carried out on an Illumina HiSeq2000 in paired-end mode with 100 bp reads. Concerning the study's data processing: SOAPnuke was used to process the reads, throwing out any read that had adapters, had uncalled bases, had a mean Phred below 15, or lacked an exact constant-primer or identifier match. High-quality paired reads were merged with COPE v1.2.5. Unique nucleotide sequences were defined as clonotypes and aligned to IMGT TRB V, D and J references using MiTCR v1.1. The analysis was limited to V-J combinations with a frequency above 0.0001, which together covered over 99% of the repertoires. A TCR clonal expansion and chaos score per V-J combination was defined as the ratio of F50 clonal expansion to chaos observed in the TCRdist matrix. Welch's t-statistics and random forest were used to reduce features to about 14 V-J combinations, which were fed into a naive Bayes classifier. Thyroid-blood repertoire similarity was quantified with the Morisita-Horn index. TCRdb reworked the public reads: Q25 trimming with fastp, MiXCR clone assembly, productive beta chains retained. Each CDR3 protein appears once, grouped with its most common genes and DNA. The authors' filters were not applied to this entry. In all, the sample holds around 470,000 distinct CDR3 sequences, and under 15% of those were seen once. The ten largest clonotypes hold roughly 9.8% of the sample.

Ophthalmopathy patients were characterized by moderately to severely active disease, a Clinical Activity Score of at least 3, a NOSPECS grade of at least 4, and a disease duration under 3 months. Anyone with other autoimmune diseases, uncontrolled infections, pregnancy or lactation was excluded from the study. Clinical symptoms, serum thyroxine, TRAb, thyroid ultrasound and orbital computed tomography formed the basis of the diagnosis. Ficoll-Paque density gradient centrifugation was used to isolate PBMCs from around 10 ml of fresh peripheral blood. Trizol reagent was used to extract the total RNA, and its quality was then checked on an Agilent 2100 Bioanalyzer. This sample is drawn from a study of Graves' ophthalmopathy and Graves' hyperthyroidism (dated by TCRdb to between 2017 and 2018). Regarding the complete study: Peripheral blood was collected at initial diagnosis, prior to any treatment. TCR beta repertoire signatures were used to distinguish Graves' ophthalmopathy from Graves' hyperthyroidism and to predict progression to ophthalmopathy. In total, 135 blood samples were TCR-sequenced: 40 to 45 ophthalmopathy, under 80 hyperthyroidism and some 17 hyperthyroidism-to-ophthalmopathy patients. To explore V-J signatures distinguishing ophthalmopathy from hyperthyroidism, a discovery set of roughly 98 patients (around 44 ophthalmopathy, 57 stable hyperthyroidism) was enrolled. An independent validation cohort comprised roughly 20 hyperthyroidism patients and some 16 patients who later progressed from hyperthyroidism to ophthalmopathy. In five or six hyperthyroidism patients, the T-cell repertoires found in thyroid tissue were compared with those found in blood. Following sampling, methimazole starting at 30 mg daily was administered to hyperthyroidism patients, and high-dose intravenous methylprednisolone was administered to ophthalmopathy patients. The 100 discovery patients were divided at random into training and test sets in a 7:3 ratio.

Study-wide findings and limitations: No statistical method was used to predetermine the sample size, and group allocation was not hidden from the investigators. The 13-signature model separated ophthalmopathy from stable hyperthyroidism with approximately 90% sensitivity and 81.08% specificity in cross-validation, and 80%/75% in the test set. In validation, the model predicted ophthalmopathy progression with less than 71% sensitivity and approximately 78% specificity; some 13 predicted patients were CT-confirmed with GO in a median of 6.5 months. Most expanded thyroid clonotypes with a frequency above 0.001 also appeared in blood, which suggests that blood repertoires may reflect the immune response in the thyroid.

Ends trimmed: V by 6 bases, J by 5 bases; bases unmatched to a gene: 8. The germline V gene (reference sequence) gives CDR1 as MNHEY and CDR2 as SMNVEV. The CDR3, from cysteine to phenylalanine, totals 14 residues. Kept here is only the CDR3 DNA, which spans 42 bases and is read in frame from base 1. The sequenced sample was blood. The receptor comes from a woman in her 30s with Graves' ophthalmopathy. Donor details come from another sample of the same person, matched by shared clones. The sequence joins TRBV27 to TRBJ2-7; TRBD2 aligns with 9 central bases. Here is the DNA: TGTGCCAGCAGAGCGGGCGGGAGGGCAGACGAGCAGTACTTC. It translates to CASRAGGRADEQYF.